One and the same sample provided the 13 T cell receptor beta chains below, sequenced in a study of cytomegalovirus exposure and HLA in healthy donors. The PCR used 60 Vbeta and 13 Jbeta primers. Profiled with immunoSEQ multiplex PCR; TCRdb holds only in-frame clones, not every one. The sample holds approximately 160,000 clones; approximately 80% are singletons and the top ten take 7% to 9%. The sequenced material came from PBMCs. The origin of the receptors is a male donor in good health and CMV-seropositive.

V usage is TRBV6-1 and J usage is TRBJ1-2; D remains unclear. The CDR3 has 13 residues. Germline-derived CDR1 and CDR2 are MNHNS and SASEGT. V gave up 8 bases and J gave up 5 bases, with 15 bases separating them. In DNA, the CDR3 is TGTGCCAGCGTCCAAGGCAGGATATATGGCTACACCTTC. Protein product: CASVQGRIYGYTF.

CDR3 DNA sequence: TGTGCCAGCGCGACAGACCTCTACGAGCAGTACTTC. Its translation: CASATDLYEQYF. The chain uses TRBV11-1 and TRBJ2-7; tentatively, D is TRBD1 (5 bases). The V gene's germline CDR1 is SGHAT and CDR2 FQDESV (reference sequence). The CDR3 runs 12 residues. With 8 bases removed from V and 3 bases from J, the gap between germline ends came to 11 bases.

The gene calls are TRBV7-8 and TRBJ1-1, with TRBD1 identical over 7 bases. The CDR3 runs 16 residues. The junction had 15 bases not matched to a gene; V was cut back by 5 bases and J by 6 bases. Germline lookup yields CDR1 SGHVS and CDR2 FQNEAQ. CDR3 region: CASSHPYRGRRSEAFF. Written as DNA, the CDR3 is TGTGCCAGCAGCCACCCCTACAGGGGTCGACGGTCTGAAGCTTTCTTT.

The genes are TRBV4-2 and TRBJ2-7, with TRBD2 matching 9 bases. J was trimmed by 5 bases and V by 0 bases; bases with no gene match: 5. The V gene's germline CDR1 is LGHNA and CDR2 YNFKEQ. The CDR3 spans 15 residues. CDR3 region: CASSQDRGGVNEQYF. The DNA of the CDR3 is TGTGCCAGCAGCCAAGATCGCGGGGGGGTTAACGAGCAGTACTTC.

The rearrangement links TRBV7-2 to TRBJ2-3; D gene unclear. There are 16 residues in the CDR3. Germline CDR1 reads SGHTA; CDR2 reads FQGNSA. Trimming pared 3 bases from V and 0 bases from J, leaving 13 bases between. As DNA, the CDR3 is TGTGCCAGCAGCTTTCGTCGTAGCCATAGCACAGATACGCAGTATTTT. As protein: CASSFRRSHSTDTQYF.

This chain joins TRBV2 and TRBJ2-1; TRBD2 matches 9 bases. Germline values: CDR1 SNHLY, CDR2 FYNNEI. The CDR3 length is 14 residues. After removal of 6 bases from V and 2 bases from J, the junction contained 2 bases not matched to a gene. The chain's CDR3 is CASRAGGAYNEQFF. The CDR3 region has the DNA TGTGCCAGCAGGGCGGGGGGGGCCTACAATGAGCAGTTCTTC. Complete variable domain (other parts from reference TRBV2 and TRBJ2-1): EPEVTQTPSHQVTQMGQEVILRCVPISNHLYFYWYRQILGQKVEFLVSFYNNEISEKSEIFDDQFSVERPDGSNFTLKIRSTKLEDSAMYFCASRAGGAYNEQFFGPGTRLTVL.

V and J are TRBV6-6 and TRBJ2-7; 8 bases align to TRBD2. This CDR3 has 13 residues. Germline CDR1 reads MNHNY; CDR2 reads SVGAGI (reference sequence). J gave up 2 bases and V 11 bases, and 8 bases lay outside the gene matches. This CDR3 reads CASHAGGAYEQYF. CDR3 sequence (DNA): TGTGCCTCTCACGCGGGAGGTGCCTACGAGCAGTACTTC.

V gene TRBV7-2 combines with J gene TRBJ2-1, with 8 bases lining up with TRBD2. CDR3 length equals 14 residues. J lost 12 bases, V lost 2 bases, and 9 bases had no gene match. Germline loops: CDR1 SGHTA, CDR2 FQGNSA. The CDR3 bases are TGTGCCAGCAGCTTAAGCGGGAGCCCTAAGGGGCAGTTCTTC. This sequence encodes CASSLSGSPKGQFF.

The J gene is TRBJ2-2, the V gene TRBV19; no clear D. Germline V lookup: CDR1 LNHDA, CDR2 SQIVND (reference sequence). The CDR3 consists of 14 residues. V shed 7 bases and J shed 6 bases, with 15 bases lying between them. The CDR3 sequence is CASTATNPAGELFF. The DNA of the CDR3 is TGTGCCAGTACAGCGACGAATCCCGCCGGGGAGCTGTTTTTT.

The rearrangement uses TRBV7-2 and TRBJ2-5, with a tentative D call TRBD2 (6 bases). Germline assignment: CDR1 SGHTA and CDR2 FQGNSA. The CDR3 totals 14 residues. V was trimmed by 5 bases and J by 1 base, leaving 11 bases between them. This chain's CDR3 is CASSRGLRQETQYF. DNA for the CDR3: TGTGCCAGCAGCCGGGGACTGCGCCAAGAGACCCAGTACTTC. Full variable domain (outside the CDR3, taken from reference TRBV7-2 and TRBJ2-5): GAGVSQSPSNKVTEKGKDVELRCDPISGHTALYWYRQSLGQGLEFLIYFQGNSAPDKSGLPSDRFSAERTGGSVSTLTIQRTQQEDSAVYLCASSRGLRQETQYFGPGTRLLVL.

The chain couples TRBV4-3 to TRBJ2-7; 8 bases agree with TRBD1. There are 14 residues in the CDR3. V shed 4 bases and J 3 bases; nucleotides not matched to a gene: 5. Germline assignment: CDR1 LGHNA and CDR2 YSLEER. The CDR3 coding sequence is TGCGCCAGCAGCCGGGACAGGACTTACTACGAGCAGTACTTC. This gives the protein CASSRDRTYYEQYF.

This chain links TRBV9 with TRBJ2-1; D unresolved. Trimming removed 3 bases at V and 3 bases at J, with 13 bases between. Per the germline V gene, CDR1 is SGDLS and CDR2 is YYNGEE. This CDR3 has 15 residues. The CDR3 here is CASSAFLADYNEQFF. The CDR3 DNA sequence: TGTGCCAGCAGCGCGTTCCTGGCCGACTACAATGAGCAGTTCTTC.

The chain combines TRBV7-8 with TRBJ2-3; 7 positions agree with TRBD2. Germline V gene sequence: CDR1 SGHVS, CDR2 FQNEAQ. The CDR3 covers 17 residues. V gave up 7 bases and J gave up 2 bases; unmatched junction bases: 15. For the CDR3, the DNA is TGTGCCAGCATTCCCGCGCTAGCGGAACCTTACACAGATACGCAGTATTTT. Protein: CASIPALAEPYTDTQYF. Filled out from reference TRBV7-8 and TRBJ2-3, the complete variable domain reads GAGVSQSPRYKVAKRGQDVALRCDPISGHVSLFWYQQALGQGPEFLTYFQNEAQLDKSGLPSDRFFAERPEGSVSTLKIQRTQQEDSAVYLCASIPALAEPYTDTQYFGPGTRLTVL.